A selection of T cell receptor beta chains follows, all from one sample in a study of metastatic and nonmetastatic thyroid tumors. MiXCR reprocessed the PCR reads for TCRdb. The data show fewer than 45,000 clones, roughly 14% seen once. The specimen was blood. These receptors originate from a female donor with papillary thyroid cancer or a benign thyroid nodule (not recorded which). Some clones in this sample may be carry-over from other donors' samples. Both conserved end residues are trimmed from each CDR3. The order of the fields is CDR3 protein, J gene, V gene.

CDR3: ASSPGQGPQETQY
J: TRBJ2-5
V: TRBV5-1

CDR3: ASSYSKQAVLGYT
J: TRBJ1-2
V: TRBV6-5

CDR3: ASSYNPTGGSGGYEQY
J: TRBJ2-7
V: TRBV6-5

CDR3: ASSYLRTGKVDEQS
J: TRBJ2-1
V: TRBV28

CDR3: AATGDSEAGELF
J: TRBJ2-2
V: TRBV30

CDR3: SASPPHSYEQY
J: TRBJ2-7
V: TRBV20-1

CDR3: ASSSGQGDFNEQF
J: TRBJ2-1
V: TRBV11-2

CDR3: ASSSGVRGAYEQY
J: TRBJ2-7
V: TRBV11-2

CDR3: ASRRTGVGFNQPQH
J: TRBJ1-5
V: TRBV27

CDR3: ASSPGLGIQY
J: TRBJ2-4
V: TRBV5-1

CDR3: ASSARDGGTDTQY
J: TRBJ2-3
V: TRBV9

CDR3: ASSLLAGGLTDTQY
J: TRBJ2-3
V: TRBV7-8

CDR3: RVGGTTEAF
J: TRBJ1-1
V: TRBV20-1

CDR3: ASSLRGPEAF
J: TRBJ1-1
V: TRBV5-6